Listed below are T cell receptor beta chains from one sample, sequenced in a study of early T cells in non-severe SARS-CoV-2 infection. Using its own MiXCR run on the 5' RACE reads, TCRdb lists one record per CDR3 protein. The table lists approximately 37,000 distinct CDR3 sequences, roughly 5% of them singletons, with around 4.9% in the top ten. Sequencing was carried out using whole blood. Every receptor here comes from an adult who was a healthcare worker with PCR-confirmed SARS-CoV-2 infection or an uninfected control (not recorded which). The CDR3 runs from the conserved cysteine through the conserved F or W. D genes are given only for firm matches. A clone size is listed for some rows: how often the clone was seen (once, few, many), or a class if it is expanded.

j_call,clone_size,v_call,d_call,cdr3_nt,cdr3_aa
TRBJ2-5,many,TRBV15,TRBD1,TGTGCCACCAGCAGAGATCGGGGACAGGAGACCCAGTACTTC,CATSRDRGQETQYF
TRBJ1-1,few,TRBV11-3,-,TGTGCCAGCAGCGTACAGAAGAACACTGAAGCTTTCTTT,CASSVQKNTEAFF
TRBJ1-1,-,TRBV7-6,-,TGTGCCAGCAGCCGTGACCCGAGGAACACTGAAGCTTTCTTT,CASSRDPRNTEAFF
TRBJ1-2,-,TRBV1,-,TGCACCAGCAGCCATTTGCTCTATGGCTACACCTTC,CTSSHLLYGYTF
TRBJ1-1,-,TRBV7-2,-,TGTGCCAGCAGCCCGACCCTGCCCACTGAAGCTTTCTTT,CASSPTLPTEAFF
TRBJ1-1,many,TRBV5-1,-,TGCGCCAGCAGCCCGGTGACAGGCAGTTCGGTCGAAGCTTTCTTT,CASSPVTGSSVEAFF
TRBJ1-1,many,TRBV4-3,-,TGCGCCAGCAGCCAAGTATTTCGGGGTAGGAGCACTGAAGCTTTCTTT,CASSQVFRGRSTEAFF
TRBJ1-2,-,TRBV7-2,-,TGTGCCAGCAGCCCCGTTAGTGACTATGGCTACACCTTC,CASSPVSDYGYTF
TRBJ1-4,few,TRBV20-1,-,TGCAGTGCTAGTCCGCAGGGAGGTGAAAAACTGTTTTTT,CSASPQGGEKLFF
TRBJ2-3,many,TRBV7-2,TRBD2,TGTGCCAGCAGCTTCGGGACTAGCGGGGGAGATACGCAGTATTTT,CASSFGTSGGDTQYF
TRBJ1-2,many,TRBV29-1,TRBD1,TGCAGCGTTGATACAGGGGGCAGATCTAACTATGGCTACACCTTC,CSVDTGGRSNYGYTF
TRBJ2-1,many,TRBV20-1,TRBD2,TGCAGTGCCCGACCGGGACTAGCGGGAGTTAGTAATGAGCAGTTCTTC,CSARPGLAGVSNEQFF
TRBJ1-1,many,TRBV4-1,-,TGCGCCAGCAGCCAAGCCCCGGTCGGAGGCGACACTGAAGCTTTCTTT,CASSQAPVGGDTEAFF
TRBJ2-7,many,TRBV11-2,TRBD1,TGTGCCAGCAGCCCCCGACAGGGCTCCTACGAGCAGTACTTC,CASSPRQGSYEQYF
TRBJ2-3,few,TRBV6-6,-,TGTGCCAGCAGTTACCTAGGCGGTAGCACAGATACGCAGTATTTT,CASSYLGGSTDTQYF
TRBJ1-4,many,TRBV3-1,-,TGTGCCAGCAGCCAAGGTCGGCGGGCAACAACTAATGAAAAACTGTTTTTT,CASSQGRRATTNEKLFF
TRBJ2-7,many,TRBV30,TRBD2,TGTGCCTGGAGTGTTCGTTCGACTAGCCGAGTCGAGCAGTACTTC,CAWSVRSTSRVEQYF
TRBJ1-3,few,TRBV18,TRBD1,TGTGCCAGCTCATCTTCCCTGACAGGGGCTGGAAACACCATATATTTT,CASSSSLTGAGNTIYF
TRBJ2-3,many,TRBV4-2,-,TGTGCCAGCAGCCAAGAACCAACAGATACGCAGTATTTT,CASSQEPTDTQYF
TRBJ2-2,-,TRBV7-9,TRBD1,TGTGCCAGCAGCTTAGAGGGGACAGGGGAATGGAGCACCGGGGAGCTGTTTTTT,CASSLEGTGEWSTGELFF
TRBJ1-5,many,TRBV6-5,-,TGTGCCAGCAGTTACGGGGACGGCAATCAGCCCCAGCATTTT,CASSYGDGNQPQHF
TRBJ2-6,many,TRBV5-1,TRBD1,TGCGCCAGCAGCTTGGCCGGGACAGGGAAGACTGGGGCCAACGTCCTGACTTTC,CASSLAGTGKTGANVLTF
TRBJ2-6,many,TRBV24-1,-,TGTGCCACCAGTATAGGGGCAATCTCTGGGGCCAACGTCCTGACTTTC,CATSIGAISGANVLTF
TRBJ2-5,many,TRBV7-2,TRBD2,TGTGCCAGCAGCAAAAGACTAGCGGGGGAAGAGACCCAGTACTTC,CASSKRLAGEETQYF
TRBJ2-5,few,TRBV29-1,TRBD1,TGCAGCGTGACCAGGGGGGAGACCCAGTACTTC,CSVTRGETQYF
TRBJ2-3,many,TRBV7-8,-,TGTGCCAGCAGCTTCAGGTCAGATACGCAGTATTTT,CASSFRSDTQYF
TRBJ2-3,-,TRBV10-3,-,TGTGCCATCAGTGAGTCTTCTAACACAGATACGCAGTATTTT,CAISESSNTDTQYF
TRBJ2-1,many,TRBV28,-,TGTGCCAGCAGCCCCTTACGTCTAGCGTATAGCTCCTACAATGAGCAGTTCTTC,CASSPLRLAYSSYNEQFF
TRBJ1-1,many,TRBV5-1,-,TGCGCCAGCAGCTTGGTTATGAACACTGAAGCTTTCTTT,CASSLVMNTEAFF
TRBJ1-4,many,TRBV27,-,TGTGCCAGCAGGGCCGTGGATGAAAAACTGTTTTTT,CASRAVDEKLFF
TRBJ2-7,few,TRBV6-2/TRBV6-3,TRBD2,TGTGCCAGCAGTTTGGGACTAGCGGGAGGATACGAGCAGTACTTC,CASSLGLAGGYEQYF
TRBJ1-4,few,TRBV2,-,TGTGCCAGCAGTGGAAGGCAGGGAGGTGAAAAACTGTTTTTT,CASSGRQGGEKLFF
TRBJ2-1,many,TRBV11-2,-,TGTGCCAGCAGCACTAGTACGCTCTGGAATGAGCAGTTCTTC,CASSTSTLWNEQFF
TRBJ1-1,many,TRBV12-5,TRBD1,TGTGCTAGTGGTTCGCAACCGGGACAGGGGGCGTACACTGAAGCTTTCTTT,CASGSQPGQGAYTEAFF
TRBJ2-3,many,TRBV5-5,-,TGTGCCAGCAGATCTGATCCGTCCACAGATACGCAGTATTTT,CASRSDPSTDTQYF
TRBJ2-7,many,TRBV20-1,-,TGCAGTGCTGGAAGGACATACAGTGACTACGAGCAGTACTTC,CSAGRTYSDYEQYF
TRBJ2-2,many,TRBV2,-,TGTGCCAGCAGTGTAGGGCAGGGAGGAAATACCGGGGAGCTGTTTTTT,CASSVGQGGNTGELFF
TRBJ2-1,few,TRBV29-1,-,TGCAGCGTTGTGTTCACAGTGGGCTCCTACAATGAGCAGTTCTTC,CSVVFTVGSYNEQFF
TRBJ1-5,many,TRBV6-6,-,TGTGCCAGCAGTTACGAACGCTCGGGTTTTGATCAGCCCCAGCATTTT,CASSYERSGFDQPQHF
TRBJ1-2,few,TRBV25-1,-,TGTGCCAGCAGTGAATATCCGGAATATGGCTACACCTTC,CASSEYPEYGYTF
TRBJ2-1,many,TRBV18,TRBD2,TGTGCCAGCTCACCCGCCGGGACTAGTCCCGTCAATGAGCAGTTCTTC,CASSPAGTSPVNEQFF
TRBJ2-5,-,TRBV15,TRBD2,TGTGCCACCAGCAGAGAGATTAGCGGGGGGCCAGAGACCCAGTACTTC,CATSREISGGPETQYF
TRBJ2-3,-,TRBV24-1,-,TGTGCCACCAGCCACGACAGGGAGGCATCAGATACGCAGTATTTT,CATSHDREASDTQYF
TRBJ2-6,many,TRBV10-3,-,TGTGCCATCAGTGAGTCGACGGAGAGGGCCTCTGGGGCCAACGTCCTGACTTTC,CAISESTERASGANVLTF
TRBJ1-4,few,TRBV7-2,TRBD1,TGTGCCAGCAGCCGCGGACAGGGGGGTGAAAAACTGTTTTTT,CASSRGQGGEKLFF
TRBJ2-1,many,TRBV27,TRBD1,TGTGCCAGCAGTTTAACCCCGGACAGGGTCAATGAGCAGTTCTTC,CASSLTPDRVNEQFF
TRBJ2-3,many,TRBV6-1,-,TGTGCCAGCAGTGAATTGAGGGGCGTCTTCAACCCTGCGCAGTATTTT,CASSELRGVFNPAQYF
TRBJ2-3,many,TRBV12-3/TRBV12-4,-,TGTGCCAGCAGTTTCGGGCGGGACACAGATACGCAGTATTTT,CASSFGRDTDTQYF
TRBJ2-3,few,TRBV28,TRBD1,TGTGCCAGCAGTCCTAACAGGGGGAGGGATACGCAGTATTTT,CASSPNRGRDTQYF
TRBJ2-3,many,TRBV10-1,-,TGCGCCAGAGAATTGAGGGGGGCGCAGGGGGTCTGGAAATTCACAGATACGCAGTATTTT,CARELRGAQGVWKFTDTQYF
TRBJ1-6,few,TRBV7-2,-,TGTGCCAGCAGCTTAATGGAAAATTCACCCCTCCACTTT,CASSLMENSPLHF
TRBJ1-5,few,TRBV11-2,-,TGTGCCAGCAGCTTCCTAGGCAATCAGCCCCAGCATTTT,CASSFLGNQPQHF
TRBJ1-1,many,TRBV11-2,-,TGTGCCAGCAGCCTCACCAAAGGGGTGATCACTGAAGCTTTCTTT,CASSLTKGVITEAFF
TRBJ1-5,few,TRBV3-1,-,TGTGCCAGCAGCCAAGATAGGACAAATCAGCCCCAGCATTTT,CASSQDRTNQPQHF
TRBJ1-1,many,TRBV5-5,TRBD1,TGTGCCAGCAGCTTGAGCAGAAGGACAGGAGAAAACACTGAAGCTTTCTTT,CASSLSRRTGENTEAFF